The 9 T cell receptor beta chains below were found in one sample sequenced in a study of cytomegalovirus exposure and HLA in healthy donors. The primer mix had 60 Vbeta and 13 Jbeta primers. Sequencing used immunoSEQ multiplex PCR; TCRdb keeps in-frame clones, though not all of them. Here the sample spans roughly 160,000 clones, over 75% being singletons. What was sequenced was PBMCs. The source of these receptors is a man aged 45 to 65 in good health and CMV-seropositive.

This chain links TRBV19 with TRBJ2-1, with 7 bases identical to TRBD1. Germline CDR1 and CDR2: LNHDA and SQIVND (reference sequence). V trimming: 2 bases; J trimming: 1 base; junction bases outside the gene matches: 2. The CDR3 contains 15 residues. The CDR3 DNA sequence: TGTGCCAGTAGTATATCAGGGGGTTCCTACAATGAGCAGTTCTTC. Its protein product is CASSISGGSYNEQFF.

The V call is TRBV28, the J call TRBJ2-1, with D uncertain. Germline loops: CDR1 MDHEN, CDR2 SYDVKM. V dropped 3 bases and J dropped 4 bases, with 13 bases sitting between them. The CDR3 loop spans 15 amino acids. The CDR3 reads CASSFHDGEYNEQFF. Written as DNA, the CDR3 is TGTGCCAGCAGTTTTCACGATGGAGAATACAATGAGCAGTTCTTC.

The CDR3 sequence: CASSLAGGQGASGELFF. The CDR3 DNA is TGTGCCAGCAGCTTGGCCGGGGGACAGGGGGCTTCCGGGGAGCTGTTTTTT. The chain employs TRBV5-4 and TRBJ2-2; 12 bases fit TRBD1. The CDR3 runs to 17 residues. Germline V gene data show CDR1 as SGHNT and CDR2 as YYREEE (reference sequence). After removal of 0 bases from V and 6 bases from J, the junction contained 6 bases not matched to a gene.

Only one count was recorded for this clone. This chain joins TRBV5-1 and TRBJ2-5, with TRBD1 identical over 8 bases. The J segment lost 1 base and the V segment lost 6 bases, leaving 8 bases of the junction unmatched. Germline V lookup: CDR1 SGHRS, CDR2 YFSETQ. The CDR3 totals 15 residues. CDR3 amino acids: CASTRRTGLQETQYF. As DNA, the CDR3 is TGCGCCAGCACCCGAAGGACAGGGCTCCAAGAGACCCAGTACTTC.

V gene TRBV6-6 combines with J gene TRBJ2-7; D might be TRBD2 (6 bases). This CDR3 spans 15 amino acids. Trimming removed 2 bases from V and 0 bases from J, with 11 bases in between. CDR1 is MNHNY and CDR2 is SVGAGI in the germline V gene (reference sequence). The CDR3 spells CASSYGGASSYEQYV. The DNA of the CDR3 is TGTGCCAGCAGTTACGGAGGGGCTAGCTCCTACGAGCAGTACGTC.

In this sample, this clone turned up once. The chain has TRBV10-1 and TRBJ1-6; D unresolved. Germline CDR1 WNHNN, CDR2 SYGVQD (reference sequence). V was pared by 10 bases and J by 2 bases, with 15 bases between. This CDR3 has 15 amino acids. CDR3 DNA sequence: TGCGCCAACCCCGGTGGGAGTCCCTATAATTCACCCCTCCACTTT. This translates into CANPGGSPYNSPLHF.

The V gene is TRBV5-4, the J gene TRBJ1-5; 10 nucleotides line up with TRBD1. This CDR3 has 20 residues. The germline V gene encodes CDR1 SGHNT and CDR2 YYREEE (reference sequence). V lost 4 bases to trimming and J lost 6 bases; unmatched junction nucleotides: 22. CDR3 in amino acids: CASSPVGDRGSFRCSQPQHF. The CDR3 nucleotides are TGTGCCAGCAGCCCTGTTGGGGACAGGGGTTCTTTTAGATGCAGTCAGCCCCAGCATTTT. Using reference TRBV5-4 and TRBJ1-5 for the parts outside the CDR3, the full variable domain is ETGVTQSPTHLIKTRGQQVTLRCSSQSGHNTVSWYQQALGQGPQFIFQYYREEENGRGNFPPRFSGLQFPNYSSELNVNALELDDSALYLCASSPVGDRGSFRCSQPQHFGDGTRLSIL.

The genes are TRBV28 and TRBJ2-5, with D perhaps TRBD1 (6 bases). The CDR3 has 13 residues. Germline V gene sequence: CDR1 MDHEN, CDR2 SYDVKM. The V and J ends lost 3 bases and 1 base respectively, with 6 bases between them. Written as DNA, the CDR3 is TGTGCCAGCAGTTTGGACAGCCAAGAGACCCAGTACTTC. Its translation is CASSLDSQETQYF.

The rearrangement joins TRBV2 to TRBJ2-7, with TRBD2 matching 9 bases. The CDR3 has 15 residues. With 8 bases clipped from V and 1 base from J, the junction kept 9 bases outside the gene matches. CDR1 SNHLY and CDR2 FYNNEI come from the germline V gene. CDR3 in amino acids: CASCEERGASYEQYF. The CDR3 DNA reads as TGTGCCAGCTGCGAGGAGCGGGGGGCTTCCTACGAGCAGTACTTC.